A single sample gave rise to the 14 T cell receptor beta chains below, sequenced in a study of shared clonotypes between healthy human individuals. CD45RO-negative CD8 cells positively selected for CCR7 made up the naive population, which excluded terminally differentiated effector memory CD45RA+ cells. Measured with immunoSEQ multiplex PCR; TCRdb has only the in-frame clones, and not every one. Among about 610,000 clones listed, approximately 96% were seen once. The sample taken for sequencing was naive CD8+ T cells sorted from blood. All receptors come from a woman younger than 45 in good health.

The chain couples TRBV6-1 to TRBJ1-2; 9 bases fit TRBD1. The CDR3 spans 17 residues. Germline values: CDR1 MNHNS, CDR2 SASEGT. With 1 base clipped from V and 4 bases from J, the junction kept 10 bases outside the gene matches. For the CDR3, the DNA is TGTGCCAGCAGTGAAGGGACGGGGACAGGGCTGAGCTATGGCTACACCTTC. It yields the protein CASSEGTGTGLSYGYTF.

To note about this clone: Other DNA sequences within the sample encode an identical CDR3. V usage is TRBV28 and J usage is TRBJ2-7; D perhaps matches TRBD1 (6 bases). Trimming left V 3 bases short and J 0 bases short, with 9 bases between. This CDR3 has 14 amino acids. Per the germline V gene, CDR1 is MDHEN and CDR2 is SYDVKM. This CDR3 is CASSFGTSSYEQYF. Here the CDR3 DNA reads TGTGCCAGCAGTTTTGGGACAAGCTCCTACGAGCAGTACTTC.

The genes are TRBV28 and TRBJ1-5; D call uncertain. V was pared by 5 bases and J by 7 bases, with 18 bases between. The CDR3 runs to 15 residues. Looked up from germline, CDR1 is MDHEN and CDR2 is SYDVKM. The CDR3 sequence: CASSPELRATQPQHF. The CDR3 DNA reads as TGTGCCAGCAGTCCGGAATTGAGAGCGACCCAGCCCCAGCATTTT.

The genes are TRBV15 and TRBJ1-2; D ambiguous. The V gene's germline CDR1 is LNHNV and CDR2 YYDKDF (reference sequence). Trimming shortened V by 5 bases and J by 4 bases, and 11 bases separated the two germline ends. The CDR3 sequence is 13 residues long. In DNA, the CDR3 is TGTGCCACCAGCCCGACCCCGAGCTATGGCTACACCTTC. Protein product: CATSPTPSYGYTF.

The V gene is TRBV5-8, the J gene TRBJ1-1; tentatively, D is TRBD1 (6 bases). V lost 3 bases and J 4 bases, leaving 16 bases between the germline ends. This CDR3 is 15 amino acids long. Germline V CDR1 and CDR2: SGHTS, YDEGEE. The CDR3 sequence is CASSSTPGGGTEAFF. CDR3 nucleotides: TGTGCCAGCAGCTCCACTCCTGGGGGCGGCACTGAAGCTTTCTTT.

This clone was found once. The CDR3 sequence: CASSPDSLSYEQYF. DNA for the CDR3: TGTGCCAGCAGCCCCGACTCACTCTCCTACGAGCAGTACTTC. The rearrangement links TRBV7-9 to TRBJ2-7; the D is unclear. The germline V and J ends were trimmed by 5 bases and 0 bases, with 11 bases remaining between them. This CDR3 region has 14 residues. From germline, CDR1 is SEHNR and CDR2 FQNEAQ (reference sequence).

J is TRBJ2-2 and V is TRBV6-1, with no clear D. CDR1 is MNHNS, CDR2 SASEGT, per germline. The CDR3 spans 18 residues. Between the trimmed V and J ends, which lost 4 bases and 6 bases, there was a span of 24 bases. The CDR3, as DNA: TGTGCCAGCAGTGTGGGAACCACAGTGTTAGTTCTCGCCGGGGAGCTGTTTTTT. Encoded protein: CASSVGTTVLVLAGELFF.

V is TRBV9 and J is TRBJ2-3; D unresolved. The CDR3 totals 15 residues. V was clipped by 0 bases and J by 0 bases, with 8 bases between them. Germline V gene data show CDR1 as SGDLS and CDR2 as YYNGEE. Here the CDR3 reads CASSVEASSTDTQYF. For the CDR3, the DNA is TGTGCCAGCAGCGTAGAAGCCTCTAGCACAGATACGCAGTATTTT.

V is TRBV2 and J is TRBJ2-7, with D tentatively TRBD1 (5 bases). Looked up from germline, CDR1 is SNHLY and CDR2 is FYNNEI. V dropped 10 bases and J dropped 3 bases, with 13 bases sitting between them. The CDR3 loop spans 12 amino acids. The CDR3 reads CAIKSRVYEQYF. The CDR3 bases are TGTGCCATCAAGTCCAGGGTCTACGAGCAGTACTTC.

V and J are TRBV7-9 and TRBJ1-2; D is uncertain. CDR1 SEHNR and CDR2 FQNEAQ come from the germline V gene (reference sequence). Trimming shortened V by 5 bases and J by 9 bases, and 13 bases separated the two germline ends. CDR3 size: 12 residues. The DNA of the CDR3 is TGTGCCAGCAGCCCTGGGTACAAGCGCTACACCTTC. The encoded protein is CASSPGYKRYTF.

The chain recombines TRBV4-1 with TRBJ1-2; D is unresolved. The CDR3 has 16 residues. V was trimmed by 1 base and J by 0 bases, leaving 12 bases between them. Germline CDR1 is MGHRA and CDR2 is YSYEKL. The CDR3 DNA sequence: TGCGCCAGCAGCCAAGCCTCGGCAGGAGCTAACTATGGCTACACCTTC. Translation: CASSQASAGANYGYTF.

Worth noting for this clone: This sample also contains other DNA sequences that code for the same CDR3. The rearrangement joins TRBV29-1 to TRBJ2-7; D is perhaps TRBD1 or TRBD2 (7 bases each). V lost 6 bases and J lost 7, with 22 bases in between. This CDR3 region has 14 residues. CDR1 and CDR2 from the germline V gene are SQVTM and ANQGSEA. DNA for the CDR3: TGCAGCGTCCGGGTGGCAGGGGGGGGCGGGGAGCAGTACTTC. This codes for CSVRVAGGGGEQYF.

The genes are TRBV19 and TRBJ2-1; 11 nucleotides align to TRBD2. CDR3 length: 14 amino acids. Trimming at V came to 9 bases and at J to 6 bases, leaving 7 bases not matched to a gene. CDR1 and CDR2 (germline): LNHDA, SQIVND (reference sequence). The DNA for the CDR3 is TGTGCCAGCGCTCTAGCGGGAGGACCCAATGAGCAGTTCTTC. The encoded protein is CASALAGGPNEQFF.

This chain uses TRBV27 with TRBJ2-1, with TRBD2 matching over 14 bases. The V gene end was trimmed by 7 bases and the J gene end by 6 bases; junction bases not matched to a gene: 5. CDR3 length: 15 residues. The germline gives CDR1 MNHEY, CDR2 SMNVEV (reference sequence). The CDR3 DNA is TGTGCCAGCATCCGGACTAGCGGGAGGTCCAATGAGCAGTTCTTC. It translates to CASIRTSGRSNEQFF.